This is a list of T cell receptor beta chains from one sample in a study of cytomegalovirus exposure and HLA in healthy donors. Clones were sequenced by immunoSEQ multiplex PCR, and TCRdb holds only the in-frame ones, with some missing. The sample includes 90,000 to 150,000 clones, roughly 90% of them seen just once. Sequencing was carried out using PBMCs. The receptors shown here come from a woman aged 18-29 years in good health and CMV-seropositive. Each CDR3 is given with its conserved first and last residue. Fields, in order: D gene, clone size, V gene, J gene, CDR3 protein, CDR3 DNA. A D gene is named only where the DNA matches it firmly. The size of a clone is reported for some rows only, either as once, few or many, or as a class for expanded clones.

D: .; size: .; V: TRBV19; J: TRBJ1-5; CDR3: CASSRTEVYSNQPQHF; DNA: TGTGCCAGTTCCCGGACAGAAGTATATAGCAATCAGCCCCAGCATTTT
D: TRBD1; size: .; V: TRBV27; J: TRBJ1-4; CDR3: CASSLSYTGVTNEKLFF; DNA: TGTGCCAGCAGTTTATCTTATACAGGGGTAACTAATGAAAAACTGTTTTTT
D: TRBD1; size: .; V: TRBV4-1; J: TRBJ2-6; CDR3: CASSQDRFGANVLTF; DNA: TGCGCCAGCAGCCAGGACAGGTTTGGGGCCAACGTCCTGACTTTC
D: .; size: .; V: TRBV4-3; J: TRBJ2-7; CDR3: CASSQDSGLAREQYF; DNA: TGCGCCAGCAGCCAAGATTCCGGCCTAGCGAGGGAGCAGTACTTC
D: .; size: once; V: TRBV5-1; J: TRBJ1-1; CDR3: CASTAGTEAFF; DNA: TGCGCCAGTACAGCTGGCACTGAAGCTTTCTTT
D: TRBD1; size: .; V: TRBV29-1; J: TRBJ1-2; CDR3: CSVGTGDYGYTF; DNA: TGCAGCGTAGGGACAGGGGACTATGGCTACACCTTC
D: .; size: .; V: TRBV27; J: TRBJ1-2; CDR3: CASSHIGGRDGYTF; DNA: TGTGCCAGCAGCCACATCGGGGGGCGGGATGGCTACACCTTC
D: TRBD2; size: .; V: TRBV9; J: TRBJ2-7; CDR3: CASSVEASGPYEQYF; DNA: TGTGCCAGCAGCGTAGAGGCTAGCGGTCCCTACGAGCAGTACTTC
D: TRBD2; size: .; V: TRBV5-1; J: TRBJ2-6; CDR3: CASGGGTGANVLTF; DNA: TGCGCCAGCGGGGGGGGAACTGGGGCCAACGTCCTGACTTTC
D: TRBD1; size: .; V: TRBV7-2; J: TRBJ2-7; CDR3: CASSPFNRGRIYEQYF; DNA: TGTGCCAGCAGCCCTTTTAACAGGGGGCGTATTTACGAGCAGTACTTC
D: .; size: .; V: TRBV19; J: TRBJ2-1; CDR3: CASSIYNEQFF; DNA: TGTGCCAGTAGTATTTATAATGAGCAGTTCTTC
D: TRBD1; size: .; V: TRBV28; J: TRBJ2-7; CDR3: CASSSGQVSYEQYF; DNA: TGTGCCAGCAGTTCCGGACAGGTGTCCTACGAGCAGTACTTC
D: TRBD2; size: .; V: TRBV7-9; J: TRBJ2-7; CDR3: CASSTTPSGISDEQYF; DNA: TGTGCCAGCAGCACCACACCTAGCGGGATCTCGGACGAGCAGTACTTC
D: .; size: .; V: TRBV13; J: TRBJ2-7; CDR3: CASSQRGGEQYF; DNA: TGTGCCAGCAGCCAACGGGGTGGCGAGCAGTACTTC
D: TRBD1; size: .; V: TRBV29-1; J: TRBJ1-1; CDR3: CSVADTGTGRLEAFF; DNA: TGCAGCGTCGCGGATACCGGGACAGGGAGACTCGAAGCTTTCTTT
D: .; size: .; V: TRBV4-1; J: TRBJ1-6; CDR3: CASSQDPRRQAHSPLHF; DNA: TGCGCCAGCAGCCAAGATCCCCGCCGACAGGCTCATTCACCCCTCCACTTT
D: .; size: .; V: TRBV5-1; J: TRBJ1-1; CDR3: CASSAGQTNTEAFF; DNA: TGCGCCAGCAGCGCTGGACAGACTAACACTGAAGCTTTCTTT
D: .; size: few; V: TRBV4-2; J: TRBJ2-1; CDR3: CASSQVLENEQFF; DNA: TGTGCCAGCAGCCAAGTCCTGGAGAATGAGCAGTTCTTC
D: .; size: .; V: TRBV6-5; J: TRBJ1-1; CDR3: CASSADRRNTEAFF; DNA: TGTGCCAGCAGTGCAGACAGAAGGAACACTGAAGCTTTCTTT
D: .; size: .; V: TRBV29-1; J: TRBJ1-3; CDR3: CSVIQGRAGNTIYF; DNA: TGCAGCGTTATTCAGGGTCGGGCTGGAAACACCATATATTTT
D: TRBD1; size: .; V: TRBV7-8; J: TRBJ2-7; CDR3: CASSPTGNREYEQYF; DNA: TGTGCCAGCAGTCCGACAGGGAACAGGGAATACGAGCAGTACTTC
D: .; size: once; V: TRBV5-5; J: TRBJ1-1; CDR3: CASSLTGLTEAFF; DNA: TGTGCCAGCAGCTTGACAGGGCTCACTGAAGCTTTCTTT
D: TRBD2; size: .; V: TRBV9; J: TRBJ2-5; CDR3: CASSVEGLALRETQYF; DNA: TGTGCCAGCAGCGTAGAGGGACTAGCTCTAAGAGAGACCCAGTACTTC
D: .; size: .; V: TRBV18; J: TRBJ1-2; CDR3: CASSLGGQANYGYTF; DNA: TGTGCCAGCTCCCTCGGGGGGCAAGCTAACTATGGCTACACCTTC
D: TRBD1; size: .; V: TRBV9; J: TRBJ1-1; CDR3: CASSPPGTGLNTEAFF; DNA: TGTGCCAGCAGCCCTCCCGGGACAGGACTGAACACTGAAGCTTTCTTT